This T cell receptor beta chain was documented in a study of early T cells in non-severe SARS-CoV-2 infection. This clonotype was found a few times. One entry per CDR3 protein, called by TCRdb with MiXCR from the 5' RACE reads. Counted here are some 64,000 distinct CDR3 sequences, 20% occurring once; the ten biggest clones make up 16%. The source is an adult who was a healthcare worker with PCR-confirmed SARS-CoV-2 infection or an uninfected control (not recorded which). The material was whole blood, obtained at baseline.

The CDR3 nucleotides read TGTGCCAGCAGCTTAGAAACAGAGGGTGAGCAGTTCTTC. Protein product: CASSLETEGEQFF. The chain combines TRBV11-3 with TRBJ2-1, with TRBD2 as a possible D gene (5 bases). V was cut by 0 bases and J by 9 bases, with 9 bases left in between. In germline, CDR1 is SGHNT, CDR2 YENEEA. The CDR3 covers 13 residues. The full variable domain, completed using reference TRBV11-3 and TRBJ2-1, is EAGVVQSPRYKIIEKKQPVAFWCNPISGHNTLYWYLQNLGQGPELLIRYENEEAVDDSQLPKDRFSAERLKGVDSTLKIQPAELGDSAVYLCASSLETEGEQFFGPGTRLTVL.